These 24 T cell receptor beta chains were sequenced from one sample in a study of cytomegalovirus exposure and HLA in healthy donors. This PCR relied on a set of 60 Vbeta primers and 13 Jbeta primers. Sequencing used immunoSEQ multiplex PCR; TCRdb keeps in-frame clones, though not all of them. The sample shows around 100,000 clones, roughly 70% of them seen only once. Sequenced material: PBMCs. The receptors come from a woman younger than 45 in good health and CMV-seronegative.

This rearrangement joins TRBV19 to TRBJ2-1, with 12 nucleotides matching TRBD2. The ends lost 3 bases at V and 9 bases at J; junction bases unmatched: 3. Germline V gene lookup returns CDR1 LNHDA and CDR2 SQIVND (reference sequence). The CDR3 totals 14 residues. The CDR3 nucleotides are TGTGCCAGTAGTATCCTACTAGCGGGAGGTGAGCAGTTCTTC. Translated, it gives CASSILLAGGEQFF.

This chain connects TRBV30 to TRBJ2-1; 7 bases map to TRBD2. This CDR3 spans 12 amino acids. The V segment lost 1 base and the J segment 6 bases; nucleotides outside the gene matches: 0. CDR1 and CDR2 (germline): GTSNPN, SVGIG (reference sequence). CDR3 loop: CAWSASGNEQFF. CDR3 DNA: TGTGCCTGGAGTGCTAGCGGCAATGAGCAGTTCTTC.

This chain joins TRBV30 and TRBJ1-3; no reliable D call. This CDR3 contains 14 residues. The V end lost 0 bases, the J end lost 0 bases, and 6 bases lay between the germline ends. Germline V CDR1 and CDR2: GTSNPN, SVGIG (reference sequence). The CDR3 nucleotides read TGTGCCTGGAGTGTTGATAGCTCTGGAAACACCATATATTTT. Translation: CAWSVDSSGNTIYF.

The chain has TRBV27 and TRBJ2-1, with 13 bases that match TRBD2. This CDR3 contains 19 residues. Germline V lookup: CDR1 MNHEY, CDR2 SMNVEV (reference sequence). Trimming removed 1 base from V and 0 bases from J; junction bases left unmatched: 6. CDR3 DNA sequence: TGTGCCAGCAGTTTATTGGGGACTAGCGGGACCTACTCCTACAATGAGCAGTTCTTC. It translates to CASSLLGTSGTYSYNEQFF.

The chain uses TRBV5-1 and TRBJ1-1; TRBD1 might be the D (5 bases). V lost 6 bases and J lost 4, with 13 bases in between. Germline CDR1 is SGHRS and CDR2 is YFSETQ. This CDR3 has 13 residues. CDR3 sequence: CASNPDTGTEAFF. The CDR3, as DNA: TGCGCCAGCAACCCGGACACCGGCACTGAAGCTTTCTTT.

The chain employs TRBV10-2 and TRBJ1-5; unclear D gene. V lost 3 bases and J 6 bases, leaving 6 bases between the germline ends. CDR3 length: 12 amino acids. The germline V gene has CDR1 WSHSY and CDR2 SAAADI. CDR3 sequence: CASSEGSQPQHF. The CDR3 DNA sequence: TGCGCCAGCAGTGAAGGGAGTCAGCCCCAGCATTTT.

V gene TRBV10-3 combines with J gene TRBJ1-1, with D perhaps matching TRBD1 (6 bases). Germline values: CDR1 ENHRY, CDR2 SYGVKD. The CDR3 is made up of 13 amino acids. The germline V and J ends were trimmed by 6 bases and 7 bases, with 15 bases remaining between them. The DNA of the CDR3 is TGTGCCATCAGGGTACAAGGGGGGGTTGAAGCTTTCTTT. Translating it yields CAIRVQGGVEAFF.

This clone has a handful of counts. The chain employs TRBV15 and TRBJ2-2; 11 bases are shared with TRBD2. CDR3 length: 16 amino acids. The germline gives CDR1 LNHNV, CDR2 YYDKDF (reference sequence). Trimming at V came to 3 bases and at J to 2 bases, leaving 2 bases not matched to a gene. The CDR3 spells CATSRGTSGNTGELFF. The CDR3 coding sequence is TGTGCCACCAGCAGGGGGACTAGCGGTAACACCGGGGAGCTGTTTTTT.

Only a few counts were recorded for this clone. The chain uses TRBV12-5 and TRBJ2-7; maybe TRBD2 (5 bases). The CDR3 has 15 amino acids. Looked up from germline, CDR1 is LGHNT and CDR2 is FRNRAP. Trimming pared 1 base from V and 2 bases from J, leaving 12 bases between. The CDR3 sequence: CASGLGHPGTYEQYF. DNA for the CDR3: TGTGCTAGTGGTTTGGGTCACCCGGGAACCTACGAGCAGTACTTC.

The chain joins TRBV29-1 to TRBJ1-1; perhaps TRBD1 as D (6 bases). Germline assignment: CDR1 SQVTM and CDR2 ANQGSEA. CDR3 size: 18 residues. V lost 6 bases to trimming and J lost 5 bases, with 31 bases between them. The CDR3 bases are TGCAGCGTCGTACCGGCCAGGGGCCTGACCCTAGAGAATACTGAAGCTTTCTTT. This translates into CSVVPARGLTLENTEAFF.

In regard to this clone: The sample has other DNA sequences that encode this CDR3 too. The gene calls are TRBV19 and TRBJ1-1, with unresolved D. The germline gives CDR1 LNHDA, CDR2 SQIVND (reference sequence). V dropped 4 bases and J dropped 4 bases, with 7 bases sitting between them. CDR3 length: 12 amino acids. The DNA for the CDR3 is TGTGCCAGTAGTAACGGTGGCACTGAAGCTTTCTTT. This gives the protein CASSNGGTEAFF.

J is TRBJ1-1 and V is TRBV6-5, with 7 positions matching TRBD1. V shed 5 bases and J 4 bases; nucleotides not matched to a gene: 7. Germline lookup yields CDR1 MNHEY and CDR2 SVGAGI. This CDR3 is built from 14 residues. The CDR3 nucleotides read TGTGCCAGCAGTAAGACAGGGATGAGCACTGAAGCTTTCTTT. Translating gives CASSKTGMSTEAFF.

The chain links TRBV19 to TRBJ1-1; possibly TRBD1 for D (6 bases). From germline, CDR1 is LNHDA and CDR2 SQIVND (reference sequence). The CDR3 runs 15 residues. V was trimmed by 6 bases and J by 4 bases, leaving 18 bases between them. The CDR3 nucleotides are TGTGCCAGTAGCCCTTCCTCCGGGACAACCACTGAAGCTTTCTTT. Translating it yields CASSPSSGTTTEAFF.

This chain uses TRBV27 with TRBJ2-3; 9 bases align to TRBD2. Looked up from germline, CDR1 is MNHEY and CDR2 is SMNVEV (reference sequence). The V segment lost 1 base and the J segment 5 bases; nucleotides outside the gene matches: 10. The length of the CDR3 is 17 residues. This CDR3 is CASSLLGREGRVDTQYF. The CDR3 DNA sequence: TGTGCCAGCAGTTTATTGGGGCGGGAGGGCCGGGTAGATACGCAGTATTTT.

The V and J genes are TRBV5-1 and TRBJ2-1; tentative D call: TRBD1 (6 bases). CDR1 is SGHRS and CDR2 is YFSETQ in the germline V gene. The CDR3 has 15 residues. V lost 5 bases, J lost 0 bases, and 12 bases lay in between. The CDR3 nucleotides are TGCGCCAGCAGATATCAGGGGAGCTCCTACAATGAGCAGTTCTTC. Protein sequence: CASRYQGSSYNEQFF.

Here the CDR3 reads CASSSMGGQGGTGELFF. The CDR3 coding sequence is TGTGCCAGCAGCTCCATGGGGGGACAGGGTGGCACCGGGGAGCTGTTTTTT. V usage is TRBV7-6 and J usage is TRBJ2-2, with TRBD1 matching 9 bases. Germline V CDR1 and CDR2: SGHVS, FNYEAQ. The CDR3 is 17 amino acids. The V gene end was trimmed by 4 bases and the J gene end by 4 bases; junction bases not matched to a gene: 10.

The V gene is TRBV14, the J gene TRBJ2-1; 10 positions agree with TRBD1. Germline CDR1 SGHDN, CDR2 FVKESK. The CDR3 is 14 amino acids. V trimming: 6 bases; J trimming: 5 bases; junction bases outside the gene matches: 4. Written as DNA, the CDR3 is TGTGCCAGCAGTCCCGGGACAGGGGACAATGAGCAGTTCTTC. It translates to CASSPGTGDNEQFF. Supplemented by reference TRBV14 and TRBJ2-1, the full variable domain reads EAGVTQFPSHSVIEKGQTVTLRCDPISGHDNLYWYRRVMGKEIKFLLHFVKESKQDESGMPNNRFLAERTGGTYSTLKVQPAELEDSGVYFCASSPGTGDNEQFFGPGTRLTVL.

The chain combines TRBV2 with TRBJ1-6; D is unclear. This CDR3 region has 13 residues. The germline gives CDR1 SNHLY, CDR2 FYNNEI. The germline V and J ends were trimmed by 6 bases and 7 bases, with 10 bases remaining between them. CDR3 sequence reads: CASRAKQNSPLHF. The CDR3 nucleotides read TGTGCCAGCAGGGCGAAACAGAATTCACCCCTCCACTTT.

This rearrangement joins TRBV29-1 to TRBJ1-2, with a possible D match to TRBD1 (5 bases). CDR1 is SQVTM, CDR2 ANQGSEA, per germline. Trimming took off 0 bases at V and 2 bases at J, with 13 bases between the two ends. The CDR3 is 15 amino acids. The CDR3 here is CSVEDHSRANYGYTF. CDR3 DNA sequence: TGCAGCGTTGAAGATCACTCCAGGGCAAACTATGGCTACACCTTC. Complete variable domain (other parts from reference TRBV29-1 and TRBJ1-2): SAVISQKPSRDICQRGTSLTIQCQVDSQVTMMFWYRQQPGQSLTLIATANQGSEATYESGFVIDKFPISRPNLTFSTLTVSNMSPEDSSIYLCSVEDHSRANYGYTFGSGTRLTVV.

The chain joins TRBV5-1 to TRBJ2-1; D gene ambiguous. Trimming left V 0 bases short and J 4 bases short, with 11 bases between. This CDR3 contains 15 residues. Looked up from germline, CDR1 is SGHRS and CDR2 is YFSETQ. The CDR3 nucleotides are TGCGCCAGCAGCTTGGAAAGGCCACAGTACAATGAGCAGTTCTTC. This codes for CASSLERPQYNEQFF.

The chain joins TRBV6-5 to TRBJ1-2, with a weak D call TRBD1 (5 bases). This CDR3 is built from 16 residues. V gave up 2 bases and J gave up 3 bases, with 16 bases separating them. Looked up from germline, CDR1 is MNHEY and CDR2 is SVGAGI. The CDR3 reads CASSYKLGGTYYGYTF. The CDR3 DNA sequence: TGTGCCAGCAGTTACAAACTCGGGGGAACTTACTATGGCTACACCTTC.

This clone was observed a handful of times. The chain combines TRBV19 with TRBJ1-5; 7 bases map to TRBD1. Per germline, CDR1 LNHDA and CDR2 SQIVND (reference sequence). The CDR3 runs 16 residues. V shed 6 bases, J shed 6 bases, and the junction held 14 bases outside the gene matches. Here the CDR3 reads CASSDLDRVGIQPQHF. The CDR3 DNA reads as TGTGCCAGTAGCGACCTTGACAGGGTGGGGATTCAGCCCCAGCATTTT.

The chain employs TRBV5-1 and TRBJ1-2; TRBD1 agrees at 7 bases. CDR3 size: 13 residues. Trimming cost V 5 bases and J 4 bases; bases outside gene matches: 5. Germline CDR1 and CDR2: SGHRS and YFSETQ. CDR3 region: CASRPGTAYGYTF. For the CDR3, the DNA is TGCGCCAGCAGACCCGGGACAGCCTATGGCTACACCTTC.

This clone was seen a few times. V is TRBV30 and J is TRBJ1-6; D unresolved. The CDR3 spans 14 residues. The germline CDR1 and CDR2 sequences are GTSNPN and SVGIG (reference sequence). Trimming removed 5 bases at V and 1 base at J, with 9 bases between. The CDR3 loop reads CAWGEGSYNSPLHF. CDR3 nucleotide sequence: TGTGCCTGGGGAGAAGGATCCTATAATTCACCCCTCCACTTT.